These T cell receptor beta chains were read from a single sample in a study of T-cell reconstitution after alpha-beta-depleted transplantation in children. TCRdb used MiXCR to reprocess the PCR reads, holding one entry per CDR3 protein. The sample has hundreds of thousands of distinct CDR3 sequences; roughly 13% are singletons. This material consisted of PBMCs, taken before TCRalphabeta/CD19-depleted stem cell transplant. These receptors were obtained from a girl aged 2 to 10 with congenital amegakaryocytic thrombocytopenia, due to receive a stem cell transplant. CDR3s include the opening cysteine and the closing phenylalanine or tryptophan. D genes are given only for firm matches. Some rows mark clone size as missing; the rest say once, few, many or name a class of expanded clone.

many,21,TRBV20-1,TRBD2,TRBJ2-1,TGCAGTGCTAGAGCTTTTCCCCCGGGACTAGCGGGAGTTGGAATCTACAATGAGCAGTTCTTC,CSARAFPPGLAGVGIYNEQFF
many,13,TRBV7-8,-,TRBJ2-1,TGTGCCAGCGGGGGGCGGACTGCCGTGGAGCAGTTCTTC,CASGGRTAVEQFF
many,15,TRBV5-1,-,TRBJ2-3,TGCGCCAGCAGCTTGACCATAGCAGGCACAGATACGCAGTATTTT,CASSLTIAGTDTQYF
many,15,TRBV5-1,-,TRBJ2-3,TGCGCCAGCAGCTACCAGACTAGATCAGAAGATACGCAGTATTTT,CASSYQTRSEDTQYF
many,14,TRBV20-1,TRBD1,TRBJ2-2,TGCAGTGCTAGAGGGGGTCAGGGGGCCGGGGAGCTGTTTTTT,CSARGGQGAGELFF
few,14,TRBV18,-,TRBJ1-1,TGTGCCAGCTCCCCTGACGTTAGGGGGACTGAAGCTTTCTTT,CASSPDVRGTEAFF
many,15,TRBV20-1,-,TRBJ2-5,TGCAGTGCTAGAGATTATTTGGAGGGAGGAGAGACCCAGTACTTC,CSARDYLEGGETQYF
-,14,TRBV7-9,-,TRBJ2-5,TGTGCCAGCAGGTTGACACCAAACCAAGAGACCCAGTACTTC,CASRLTPNQETQYF
many,14,TRBV29-1,-,TRBJ2-5,TGCAGCGTTGAAGATCTCCAGGTCCAAGAGACCCAGTACTTC,CSVEDLQVQETQYF
-,16,TRBV4-1,TRBD1,TRBJ1-2,TGCGCCAGCAACCAGCTTGCGGACAGGAGAGTCTATGGCTACACCTTC,CASNQLADRRVYGYTF
-,15,TRBV7-9,-,TRBJ2-3,TGTGCCAGCAGCTTAGCGGTAGTCATCACAGATACGCAGTATTTT,CASSLAVVITDTQYF
many,13,TRBV6-1,-,TRBJ1-2,TGTGCCAGCAGTCAGGGGACGATAAGTGGCTACACCTTC,CASSQGTISGYTF
-,14,TRBV28,-,TRBJ1-1,TGTGCCAGCAGTTTGTCCGGGGGGAGCACTGAAGCTTTCTTT,CASSLSGGSTEAFF
many,13,TRBV20-1,TRBD2,TRBJ2-1,TGCAGTGTTCGGACTAGCTCCTACAATGAGCAGTTCTTC,CSVRTSSYNEQFF
-,15,TRBV5-1,-,TRBJ1-1,TGCGCCAGCAGCTTGGGTCCGACAGAGGGCACTGAAGCTTTCTTT,CASSLGPTEGTEAFF
few,16,TRBV5-6,-,TRBJ2-7,TGTGCCAGCAGCTTAACCGGGACACCCCTGGGGAACGAGCAGTACTTC,CASSLTGTPLGNEQYF
many,14,TRBV9,-,TRBJ2-3,TGTGCCAGCAGCGTAGATAGCGGATCAGATACGCAGTATTTT,CASSVDSGSDTQYF
-,14,TRBV2,-,TRBJ2-5,TGTGCCACCAACAGGAGGGGGTACCAAGAGACCCAGTACTTC,CATNRRGYQETQYF
-,16,TRBV4-2,TRBD2,TRBJ2-7,TGTGCCAGCAGCCAAGGACTAGCGGAAAGCTCCTACGAGCAGTACTTC,CASSQGLAESSYEQYF
many,14,TRBV5-1,-,TRBJ1-1,TGCGCCAGCAGCTTGTCTTACCGGAACACTGAAGCTTTCTTT,CASSLSYRNTEAFF
many,15,TRBV20-1,-,TRBJ2-1,TGCAGTGCTAGTAGGTCGCTAGCAGGGTACAATGAGCAGTTCTTC,CSASRSLAGYNEQFF
many,15,TRBV28,-,TRBJ2-7,TGTGCCAGCAGTTCCATCTGGAGGGGGGACTACGAGCAGTACTTC,CASSSIWRGDYEQYF
many,14,TRBV20-1,TRBD2,TRBJ2-1,TGCAGTGCTAGAATCGCGGGAGGCTACAATGAGCAGTTCTTC,CSARIAGGYNEQFF
-,11,TRBV30,-,TRBJ1-1,TGTGCCTGGAACATGAACACTGAAGCTTTCTTT,CAWNMNTEAFF
few,14,TRBV20-1,TRBD2,TRBJ2-7,TGCAGTGCTTATAGCGGGAGGCCCGCCTACGAGCAGTACTTC,CSAYSGRPAYEQYF
-,15,TRBV2,TRBD2,TRBJ2-5,TGTGCCAGCTCCCCCGAGTGGGAGGGCCAAGAGACCCAGTACTTC,CASSPEWEGQETQYF
many,11,TRBV4-1,-,TRBJ2-1,TGCGCCAGCAGCCGGGAGCATGAGCAGTTCTTC,CASSREHEQFF
many,11,TRBV12-3/TRBV12-4,-,TRBJ1-5,TGTGCCAGCGGGGTAGGCGGGCCCCAGCATTTT,CASGVGGPQHF
many,13,TRBV7-3,-,TRBJ2-7,TGTGCCAGCAGCTTACTCCAGGGTTACGAGCAGTACTTC,CASSLLQGYEQYF
many,13,TRBV29-1,-,TRBJ2-1,TGCAGCGTTGAATTAGGGATCTACAATGAGCAGTTCTTC,CSVELGIYNEQFF
-,17,TRBV5-1,TRBD2,TRBJ2-1,TGCGCCAGCAGCTTGGTAGCGGGAGGGAAGATGGCCTATGAGCAGTTCTTC,CASSLVAGGKMAYEQFF
many,14,TRBV20-1,TRBD1,TRBJ2-1,TGCAGTGCCGCCCGACAGGGTGCCTACAATGAGCAGTTCTTC,CSAARQGAYNEQFF
many,17,TRBV20-1,TRBD2,TRBJ2-1,TGCAGTGCTAGGTCGCTAGCGGTCCTCAGCTCCTACAATGAGCAGTTCTTC,CSARSLAVLSSYNEQFF
many,14,TRBV20-1,TRBD2,TRBJ2-1,TGCAGTGCTGGGCGGGGGGGGATTTACAATGAGCAGTTCTTC,CSAGRGGIYNEQFF
few,14,TRBV30,TRBD2,TRBJ2-3,TGTGCCTGGAGTGTATCGGGACTAGCGGATACGCAGTATTTT,CAWSVSGLADTQYF
-,15,TRBV12-3/TRBV12-4,TRBD2,TRBJ2-7,TGTGCCAGCAAAATAGCGGGAGGGCCAAGCCACGAGCAGTACTTC,CASKIAGGPSHEQYF
many,18,TRBV4-1,-,TRBJ1-2,TGCGCCAGCAGCCAAGTTACGGTGAGACAGGTACCTAACTATGGCTACACCTTC,CASSQVTVRQVPNYGYTF
-,15,TRBV24-1,-,TRBJ2-2,TGTGCCACCAGTGATGCTGAGACAGCCAACGGGGAGCTGTTTTTT,CATSDAETANGELFF
few,14,TRBV20-1,TRBD1,TRBJ1-5,TGCAGTGCTAGTTCGGACAGGGGAGGTCAGCCCCAGCATTTT,CSASSDRGGQPQHF
-,15,TRBV9,-,TRBJ2-1,TGTGCCAGCAGCGTAGAGGCCTTTTCTGACAATGAGCAGTTCTTC,CASSVEAFSDNEQFF
many,9,TRBV20-1,-,TRBJ1-2,TGCAGTGCCCTAGAGGGCTACACCTTC,CSALEGYTF
many,16,TRBV10-3,TRBD2,TRBJ2-1,TGTGCCATCAGTGAGCCCCGGACTAGCGGATACAATGAGCAGTTCTTC,CAISEPRTSGYNEQFF
-,14,TRBV5-1,-,TRBJ2-7,TGCGCCAGCAGCCTACGCGGGACGGGTGACGAGCAGTACTTC,CASSLRGTGDEQYF
few,12,TRBV29-1,-,TRBJ2-2,TGCAGCGTTGAGCTCCACACCGGGGAGCTGTTTTTT,CSVELHTGELFF
few,12,TRBV29-1,-,TRBJ2-1,TGCAGCGTTGTGTCAGGGGCCTTGTGGCAGTTCTTC,CSVVSGALWQFF
many,15,TRBV5-1,TRBD2,TRBJ2-1,TGCGCCAGCACACTCCTTAGCGGGAGCACCAATGAGCAGTTCTTC,CASTLLSGSTNEQFF
-,15,TRBV4-1,-,TRBJ2-3,TGCGCCAGCAGCCAAGATGTATGGGCAGAAGATACGCAGTATTTT,CASSQDVWAEDTQYF
-,19,TRBV27,-,TRBJ1-1,TGTGCCAGCAGTTTAACTCGGGCCCGGGACCCTAAATTGAACACTGAAGCTTTCTTT,CASSLTRARDPKLNTEAFF
few,17,TRBV5-1,TRBD1,TRBJ2-7,TGCGCCAGCAGCTTGGATCTTTTAAGGGACAGGGGGTCGGAGCAGTACTTC,CASSLDLLRDRGSEQYF
-,14,TRBV5-1,-,TRBJ2-5,TGCGCCAGCAGCTTGCCCCCCTTCCAAGAGACCCAGTACTTC,CASSLPPFQETQYF
many,14,TRBV6-5,-,TRBJ2-2,TGTGCCAGCAGTTATAAAACGGACACCGGGGAGCTGTTTTTT,CASSYKTDTGELFF
many,15,TRBV2,-,TRBJ2-1,TGTGCCAGCAGCGACTGGGACGGTTCCTACAATGAGCAGTTCTTC,CASSDWDGSYNEQFF
few,15,TRBV5-1,-,TRBJ2-3,TGCGCCAGCAGCGCCGACCGGGTCAGACCAGATACGCAGTATTTT,CASSADRVRPDTQYF
-,16,TRBV7-2,TRBD1,TRBJ2-1,TGTGCCAGCAGCTTAAAGGGGGCCGCTGGTGACAATGAGCAGTTCTTC,CASSLKGAAGDNEQFF
few,15,TRBV27,TRBD1,TRBJ1-2,TGTGCCAGCAGTTCCACAGGGGGCGCGGGCTATGGCTACACCTTC,CASSSTGGAGYGYTF